The TCR beta chain under discussion was sequenced for a study of T cells in Graves' hyperthyroidism and ophthalmopathy. Germline V CDR1 and CDR2: MNHEY, SVGAGI. J gave up 4 bases and V 2 bases, and 8 bases lay outside the gene matches. The CDR3 has 15 amino acids. This clonotype showed up just a few times. The source material, RNA transcripts, was used to amplify TCR beta CDR3 regions. The study used the HTBI primer set for a first-round RT-PCR of the TCR CDR3. One entry per CDR3 protein, called by TCRdb with MiXCR from the multiplex PCR reads. The sample records hundreds of thousands of distinct CDR3 sequences, less than 25% being singletons.

The V call is TRBV6-5, the J call TRBJ2-7; 7 bases fit TRBD1. The sample was blood. The sequence came from a man aged 25 to 40 with Graves' ophthalmopathy. The CDR3 here is CASSYPGTEGYEQYF. CDR3 nucleotide sequence: TGTGCCAGCAGTTACCCCGGGACAGAGGGGTACGAGCAGTACTTC.